This T cell receptor (beta chain) was profiled in a study of T cell responses to AZD1222 COVID-19 vaccine. General study results and limits: Spike-specific TCR breadth and depth both grew after two AZD1222 doses. Seropositive at baseline were only a handful of AZD1222 recipients.

Libraries were prepared by immunoSEQ multiplex PCR; TCRdb keeps only in-frame clonotypes and omits some of them. The repertoire holds some 110,000 clones, with around 89% as singletons. Notes on this clone: The antigen remains undetermined.

Trimming shortened V by 0 bases and J by 5 bases, and 14 bases separated the two germline ends. The CDR3 length is 15 residues. Germline V CDR1 and CDR2: SGHDT, YYEEEE. This rearrangement joins TRBV5-6 to TRBJ1-2; D unresolved. This material consisted of peripheral blood, taken on day 0 of AZD1222 vaccination. This sequence was found in an adult in good health. CDR3 bases: TGTGCCAGCAGCTTGGCGTCGCTCTTGGGGTATGGCTACACCTTC. This encodes CASSLASLLGYGYTF. The whole variable domain, remainder taken from reference TRBV5-6 and TRBJ1-2, is DAGVTQSPTHLIKTRGQQVTLRCSPKSGHDTVSWYQQALGQGPQFIFQYYEEEERQRGNFPDRFSGHQFPNYSSELNVNALLLGDSALYLCASSLASLLGYGYTFGSGTRLTVV.